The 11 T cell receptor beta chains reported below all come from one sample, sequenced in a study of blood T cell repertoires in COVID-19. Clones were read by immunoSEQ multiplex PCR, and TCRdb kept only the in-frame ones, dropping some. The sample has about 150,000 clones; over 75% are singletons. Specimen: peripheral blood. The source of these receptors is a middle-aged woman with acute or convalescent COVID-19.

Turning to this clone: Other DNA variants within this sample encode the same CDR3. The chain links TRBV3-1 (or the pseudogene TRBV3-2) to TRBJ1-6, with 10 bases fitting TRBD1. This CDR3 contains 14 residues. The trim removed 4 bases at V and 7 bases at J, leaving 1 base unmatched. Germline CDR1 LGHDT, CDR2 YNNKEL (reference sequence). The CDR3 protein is CASSPGQGNSPLHF. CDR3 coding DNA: TGTGCCAGCAGCCCGGGACAGGGGAATTCACCCCTCCACTTT.

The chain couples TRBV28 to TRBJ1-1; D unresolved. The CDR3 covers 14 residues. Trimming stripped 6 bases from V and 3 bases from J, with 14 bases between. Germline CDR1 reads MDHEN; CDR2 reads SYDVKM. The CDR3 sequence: CASRPRPGDTEAFF. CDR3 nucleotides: TGTGCCAGCAGACCCAGACCCGGGGACACTGAAGCTTTCTTT. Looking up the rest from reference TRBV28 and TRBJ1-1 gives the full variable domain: DVKVTQSSRYLVKRTGEKVFLECVQDMDHENMFWYRQDPGLGLRLIYFSYDVKMKEKGDIPEGYSVSREKKERFSLILESASTNQTSMYLCASRPRPGDTEAFFGQGTRLTVV.

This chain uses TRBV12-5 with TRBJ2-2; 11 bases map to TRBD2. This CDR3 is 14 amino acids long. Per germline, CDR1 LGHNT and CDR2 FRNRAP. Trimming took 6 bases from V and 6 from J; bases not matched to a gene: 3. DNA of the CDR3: TGTGCTAGTGGGTTAGCGGGGGGGCCCGGGGAGCTGTTTTTT. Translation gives CASGLAGGPGELFF.

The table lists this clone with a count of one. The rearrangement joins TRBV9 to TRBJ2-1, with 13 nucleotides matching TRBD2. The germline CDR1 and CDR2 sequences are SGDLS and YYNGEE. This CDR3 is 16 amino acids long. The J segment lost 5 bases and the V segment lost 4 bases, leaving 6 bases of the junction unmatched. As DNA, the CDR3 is TGTGCCAGCAGCACCCAACTAGCGGGGGGGGACAATGAGCAGTTCTTC. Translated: CASSTQLAGGDNEQFF.

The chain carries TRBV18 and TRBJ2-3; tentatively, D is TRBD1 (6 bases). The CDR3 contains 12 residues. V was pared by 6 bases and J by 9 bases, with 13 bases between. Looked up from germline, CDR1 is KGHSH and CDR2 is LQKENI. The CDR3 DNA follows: TGTGCCAGCTCTCAAAACAGGGAGACGCAGTATTTT. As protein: CASSQNRETQYF.

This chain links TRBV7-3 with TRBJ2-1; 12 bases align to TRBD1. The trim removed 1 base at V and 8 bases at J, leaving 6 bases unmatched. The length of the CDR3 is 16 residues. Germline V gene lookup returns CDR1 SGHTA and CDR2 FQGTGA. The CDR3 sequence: CASSLNPGTGGDEQFF. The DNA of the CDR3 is TGTGCCAGCAGCTTAAATCCCGGGACAGGGGGCGATGAGCAGTTCTTC.

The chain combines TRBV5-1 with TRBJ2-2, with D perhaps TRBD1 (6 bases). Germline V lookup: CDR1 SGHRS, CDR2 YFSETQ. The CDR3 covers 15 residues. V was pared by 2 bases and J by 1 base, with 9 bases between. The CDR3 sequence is CASSLQGLNTGELFF. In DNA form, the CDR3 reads TGCGCCAGCAGCTTACAGGGATTGAACACCGGGGAGCTGTTTTTT.

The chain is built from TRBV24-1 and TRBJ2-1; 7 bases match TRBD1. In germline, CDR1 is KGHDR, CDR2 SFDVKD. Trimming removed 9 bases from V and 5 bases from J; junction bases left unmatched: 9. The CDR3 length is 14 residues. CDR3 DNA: TGTGCCACCCAACGGGACAGTTCGAACAATGAGCAGTTCTTC. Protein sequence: CATQRDSSNNEQFF.

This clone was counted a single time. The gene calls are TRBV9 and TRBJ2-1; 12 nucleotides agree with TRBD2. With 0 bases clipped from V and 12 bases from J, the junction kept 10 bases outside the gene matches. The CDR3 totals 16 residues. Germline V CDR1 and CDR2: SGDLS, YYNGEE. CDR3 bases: TGTGCCAGCAGCGTAGCTCCACTAGCGGGGGGAGTGTCGCAGTTCTTC. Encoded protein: CASSVAPLAGGVSQFF.

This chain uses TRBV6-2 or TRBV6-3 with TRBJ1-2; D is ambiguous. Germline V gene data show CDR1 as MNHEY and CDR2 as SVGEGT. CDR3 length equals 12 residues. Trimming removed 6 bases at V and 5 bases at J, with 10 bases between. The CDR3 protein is CASSPGVYGYTF. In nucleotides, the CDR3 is TGTGCCAGCAGCCCCGGGGTGTATGGCTACACCTTC.

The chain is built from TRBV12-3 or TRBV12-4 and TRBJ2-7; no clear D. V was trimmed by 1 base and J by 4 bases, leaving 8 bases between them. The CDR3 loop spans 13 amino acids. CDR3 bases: TGTGCCAGCAGTTTAGGTGGAGAATACGAGCAGTACTTC. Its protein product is CASSLGGEYEQYF.